One T cell receptor beta chain is described in this entry. The target antigen is unknown. The data originate from a study of cytomegalovirus exposure and HLA in healthy donors. Points from the study as a whole: In a later analysis, HLA-C alleles had the fewest associated TCRs, DRB1 alleles the most. Prior analysis indicated that the majority of TCR beta V segments exhibited productivity approximately 90% or approximately 30% of the time.

PCR amplification relied on 60 Vbeta primers (plus 13 Jbeta primers). Only in-frame clones appear in the TCRdb table, and some are missing; sequencing was by immunoSEQ multiplex PCR. The repertoire holds 130,000 to 150,000 clones, with approximately 80% as singletons. The CDR3 extends over 16 amino acids. CDR1 is SGHRS, CDR2 YFSETQ, per germline. With V trimmed by 4 bases and J by 3 bases, 7 bases remained unmatched. This chain uses TRBV5-1 with TRBJ2-2; TRBD2 aligns across 9 bases. Sequenced: PBMCs. The sequence was obtained from a woman between 45 and 60 years old in good health and CMV-seropositive. CDR3 protein: CASSPDGLAYTGELFF. The CDR3 bases are TGCGCCAGCAGCCCGGATGGACTAGCGTACACCGGGGAGCTGTTTTTT. The full variable domain, rest sourced from reference TRBV5-1 and TRBJ2-2, is KAGVTQTPRYLIKTRGQQVTLSCSPISGHRSVSWYQQTPGQGLQFLFEYFSETQRNKGNFPGRFSGRQFSNSRSEMNVSTLELGDSALYLCASSPDGLAYTGELFFGEGSRLTVL.